Below, 19 T cell receptor beta chains from the same sample are listed, as sequenced in a study of blood T cell repertoires in COVID-19 (dated by TCRdb to about 2020). To prepare the library, the immunoSEQ multiplex PCR assay was applied. TCRdb provides this immuneACCESS table in a form limited to in-frame rearrangements. Some clones are lacking; in checked studies, under half of them reflect an unresolved V gene, and why the rest are absent is not known. The sample table contains approximately 260,000 clones; only one count was recorded for 80% to 85% of them. 9.5% to 15% of the sample rests with the top ten. Sequencing was performed on peripheral blood. These receptors came from a woman aged 60-75 years with active or convalescent COVID-19.

This clone was counted once. The gene calls are TRBV5-1 and TRBJ1-1, with D perhaps TRBD1 (5 bases). CDR3 length: 15 amino acids. V was clipped by 4 bases and J by 6 bases, with 19 bases between them. The germline CDR1 and CDR2 sequences are SGHRS and YFSETQ. CDR3 nucleotide sequence: TGCGCCAGCAGCCCCCGTGCGGAGCCGGGGGCTGAAGCTTTCTTT. Protein product: CASSPRAEPGAEAFF.

The genes are TRBV6-5 and TRBJ2-2, with D perhaps matching TRBD1 (5 bases). The CDR3 loop spans 12 amino acids. Germline V CDR1 and CDR2: MNHEY, SVGAGI. V was pared by 11 bases and J by 5 bases, with 12 bases between. CDR3 in amino acids: CALQDRTGELFF. The CDR3 DNA follows: TGTGCCCTACAGGACCGGACCGGGGAGCTGTTTTTT.

This chain links TRBV7-2 with TRBJ1-2; 10 bases map to TRBD1. V shed 2 bases and J 7 bases; nucleotides not matched to a gene: 10. The germline V gene has CDR1 SGHTA and CDR2 FQGNSA. The CDR3 has 16 residues. The CDR3 bases are TGTGCCAGCAGCTTAACCGTCAGGGGACAGGGGTCTGGCTACACCTTC. It translates to CASSLTVRGQGSGYTF.

This chain links TRBV19 with TRBJ1-5; tentatively, D is TRBD1 (6 bases). The V end was cut by 5 bases, the J end by 2 bases, with 19 bases between. In germline, CDR1 is LNHDA, CDR2 SQIVND (reference sequence). CDR3 length equals 17 residues. The CDR3 loop is CASSGIAGVSGNQPQHF. The CDR3 DNA follows: TGTGCCAGTAGTGGGATTGCAGGGGTGAGTGGCAATCAGCCCCAGCATTTT.

The chain employs TRBV3-1 (or the pseudogene TRBV3-2) and TRBJ2-5, with 9 nucleotides matching TRBD2. The V segment lost 1 base and the J segment 7 bases; nucleotides outside the gene matches: 7. Germline V gene sequence: CDR1 LGHDT, CDR2 YNNKEL (reference sequence). This CDR3 has 15 residues. CDR3 in amino acids: CASSQAGTSPRTQYF. Here the CDR3 DNA reads TGTGCCAGCAGCCAAGCGGGGACTAGCCCCCGGACCCAGTACTTC.

J is TRBJ1-3 and V is TRBV6-2 or TRBV6-3; 8 bases map to TRBD1. V was clipped by 4 bases and J by 0 bases; unmatched bases: 11. From germline, CDR1 is MNHEY and CDR2 SVGEGT. This CDR3 has 18 amino acids. The CDR3 coding sequence is TGTGCCAGCAGTTCCGAGGGATACGGGACAGGCTCTGGAAACACCATATATTTT. This gives the protein CASSSEGYGTGSGNTIYF.

The chain recombines TRBV5-1 with TRBJ2-3; 8 nucleotides line up with TRBD2. J lost 4 bases, V lost 2 bases, and 3 bases had no gene match. The CDR3 runs 14 residues. The germline CDR1 and CDR2 sequences are SGHRS and YFSETQ. This chain's CDR3 is CASSLGTSSDTQYF. The CDR3, as DNA: TGCGCCAGCAGCTTAGGGACTAGTTCAGATACGCAGTATTTT.

In regard to this clone: At one end the junction does not follow the germline gene, possibly because of a read error. The gene calls are TRBV27 and TRBJ2-7; TRBD1 matches 8 bases. Germline V gives CDR1 MNHEY, CDR2 SMNVEV (reference sequence). The CDR3 sequence is 17 residues long. The CDR3 reads CASSLSGTGLLAYEQYF. The CDR3 region has the DNA TGTGCCAGCAGTCTATCCGGGACAGGTTTGCTGGCCTACGAGCAGTACTTC.

The chain has TRBV29-1 and TRBJ1-2, with 7 bases aligning to TRBD1. Germline trimming cut 7 bases from V and 2 bases from J; bases unmatched to any gene: 4. This CDR3 is 12 amino acids long. Looked up from germline, CDR1 is SQVTM and CDR2 is ANQGSEA. The CDR3 sequence: CSALQGNYGYTF. The DNA for the CDR3 is TGCAGCGCTCTACAGGGGAACTATGGCTACACCTTC.

The chain combines TRBV19 with TRBJ2-2; the match to TRBD2 covers 9 bases. With 5 bases clipped from V and 4 bases from J, the junction kept 5 bases outside the gene matches. Germline lookup yields CDR1 LNHDA and CDR2 SQIVND (reference sequence). CDR3 length: 15 residues. The CDR3 protein is CASSSSGGTTGELFF. In nucleotides, the CDR3 is TGTGCCAGTAGTTCCAGCGGGGGGACCACCGGGGAGCTGTTTTTT.

The count of this clone is one. The chain joins TRBV7-8 to TRBJ1-1; a possible D gene is TRBD1 (6 bases). Germline lookup yields CDR1 SGHVS and CDR2 FQNEAQ. Trimming left V 5 bases short and J 1 base short, with 14 bases between. The CDR3 loop spans 15 amino acids. The CDR3 nucleotides read TGTGCCAGCAGCCCACTCAGGGGACCGAACACTGAAGCTTTCTTT. Protein product: CASSPLRGPNTEAFF.

The chain is built from TRBV7-3 and TRBJ2-2; 8 bases align to TRBD2. CDR1 and CDR2 from the germline V gene are SGHTA and FQGTGA. Losses at the gene ends were 5 bases for V and 6 bases for J; bases not matched to a gene: 5. CDR3 length: 14 residues. The CDR3 sequence is CASSLSGAAGELFF. CDR3 coding DNA: TGTGCCAGCAGCCTTAGCGGGGCGGCCGGGGAGCTGTTTTTT.

A single count supports this clone. This chain connects TRBV19 to TRBJ1-5; 9 positions agree with TRBD1. The V and J ends lost 7 bases and 6 bases, in that order; junction bases with no gene match: 10. The CDR3 loop spans 15 amino acids. Per the germline V gene, CDR1 is LNHDA and CDR2 is SQIVND (reference sequence). The chain's CDR3 is CASTNRTGASQPQHF. DNA for the CDR3: TGTGCCAGTACCAACCGGACAGGGGCTAGTCAGCCCCAGCATTTT. The full variable domain, in which reference TRBV19 and TRBJ1-5 provide the parts outside the CDR3, is DGGITQSPKYLFRKEGQNVTLSCEQNLNHDAMYWYRQDPGQGLRLIYYSQIVNDFQKGDIAEGYSVSREKKESFPLTVTSAQKNPTAFYLCASTNRTGASQPQHFGDGTRLSIL.

The rearrangement joins TRBV7-2 to TRBJ2-3; D perhaps matches TRBD1 (6 bases). V lost 2 bases to trimming and J lost 11 bases, with 26 bases between them. CDR3 length equals 17 residues. Per germline, CDR1 SGHTA and CDR2 FQGNSA. The chain's CDR3 is CASSLTRTAVPGRGQYF. The DNA of the CDR3 is TGTGCCAGCAGCTTAACTAGGACAGCCGTACCAGGAAGGGGGCAGTATTTT.

The chain couples TRBV23-1 to TRBJ2-5; TRBD1 agrees at 8 bases. TRBV23-1 is an ORF for which the function is uncertain. The V segment lost 3 bases and the J segment 4 bases; nucleotides outside the gene matches: 4. The CDR3 is made up of 14 amino acids. This CDR3 is CASSHRTGIETQYF. In DNA, the CDR3 is TGCGCCAGCAGTCATCGGACAGGGATAGAGACCCAGTACTTC.

The chain carries TRBV30 and TRBJ1-5; 10 nucleotides line up with TRBD1. The length of the CDR3 is 18 residues. Germline CDR1 reads GTSNPN; CDR2 reads SVGIG (reference sequence). The ends lost 3 bases at V and 2 bases at J; junction bases unmatched: 13. The CDR3 nucleotides are TGTGCCTGGAGCGGAGCCGGGACAGGGGTTGGGGGCAATCAGCCCCAGCATTTT. It encodes CAWSGAGTGVGGNQPQHF.

This clone has a handful of counts. The V call is TRBV28, the J call TRBJ1-1, with 10 bases aligning to TRBD1. The CDR3 consists of 14 residues. Losses at the gene ends were 4 bases for V and 3 bases for J; bases not matched to a gene: 2. Germline V lookup: CDR1 MDHEN, CDR2 SYDVKM. The CDR3 loop is CASSSGQGDTEAFF. The CDR3 DNA is TGTGCCAGCAGTTCTGGACAGGGGGACACTGAAGCTTTCTTT.

V gene TRBV11-2 combines with J gene TRBJ1-5; no definite D call. Germline V gene data show CDR1 as SGHAT and CDR2 as FQNNGV. V was shortened by 3 bases and J by 3 bases, with 6 bases between the two germline ends. The CDR3 consists of 13 residues. This CDR3 is CASSLGDNQPQHF. The CDR3 DNA sequence: TGTGCCAGCAGCTTGGGCGACAATCAGCCCCAGCATTTT. The full variable domain, in which reference TRBV11-2 and TRBJ1-5 provide the parts outside the CDR3, is EAGVAQSPRYKIIEKRQSVAFWCNPISGHATLYWYQQILGQGPKLLIQFQNNGVVDDSQLPKDRFSAERLKGVDSTLKIQPAKLEDSAVYLCASSLGDNQPQHFGDGTRLSIL.

The chain uses TRBV30 and TRBJ2-3; 13 bases agree with TRBD2. J was trimmed by 6 bases and V by 3 bases; bases with no gene match: 6. Germline V CDR1 and CDR2: GTSNPN, SVGIG (reference sequence). This CDR3 comprises 15 residues. The CDR3 protein is CAWRPGLAGLDTQYF. CDR3 coding DNA: TGTGCCTGGAGGCCGGGACTAGCGGGGTTGGATACGCAGTATTTT.